A selection of T cell receptor beta chains follows, all from one sample in a study of naive CD8 T cells in extremely preterm neonates. Profiling relied on immunoSEQ multiplex PCR, and the TCRdb table lists in-frame clones only, not all of them. The sample has approximately 7,900 clones, more than 95% seen once. Material: naive CD8+ T cells from blood. These receptor sequences come from a human donor in good health. CDR3s include the opening cysteine and the closing phenylalanine or tryptophan. A D gene is named only where the DNA matches it firmly. Clone size is not always given. Where it is, it says once, few, many or a class for expanded clones.

>.|TRBV10-2|14|once|TRBJ2-2
TGCGCCAGCAGTGAACTACAGGTCACCGGGGAGCTGTTTTTT
CASSELQVTGELFF
>.|TRBV11-3|15|.|TRBJ2-6
TGTGCCAGCAGCTTAGTAGGGGCTGGGGCCAACGTCCTGACTTTC
CASSLVGAGANVLTF
>.|TRBV5-1|14|.|TRBJ2-7
TGCGCCAGCAGCTTGTTCGGGAAATCCTACGAGCAGTACTTC
CASSLFGKSYEQYF
>TRBD2|TRBV27|16|.|TRBJ2-5
TGTGCCAGCAGTCTTTCTCCGGTAGCGGGGCGGGAGACCCAGTACTTC
CASSLSPVAGRETQYF
>TRBD1|TRBV4-1|17|once|TRBJ2-2
TGCGCCAGCAGCCAACGGGACAGGGGGCAGGGCACCGGGGAGCTGTTTTTT
CASSQRDRGQGTGELFF
>TRBD2|TRBV15|18|.|TRBJ2-1
TGTGCCACCAGCAGGTCGCGCCCAGCGGGGAGCTCCTACAATGAGCAGTTCTTC
CATSRSRPAGSSYNEQFF
>.|TRBV13|14|.|TRBJ2-7
TGTGCCAGCAGCTTTGGTAGTATAACCTACGAGCAGTACTTC
CASSFGSITYEQYF
>.|TRBV15|15|.|TRBJ1-6
TGTGCCACCAGCAGAGATAGAGGGGGGGATTCACCCCTCCACTTT
CATSRDRGGDSPLHF
>.|TRBV11-2|13|.|TRBJ1-1
TGTGCCAGCAGGTCCCAGGCGAACACTGAAGCTTTCTTT
CASRSQANTEAFF
>TRBD2|TRBV28|16|once|TRBJ2-5
TGTGCCAGCAGTTTGAGAACTAGCGGCTACCAAGAGACCCAGTACTTC
CASSLRTSGYQETQYF
>TRBD2|TRBV4-3|15|.|TRBJ2-1
TGCGCCAGCAGCCCGAGCGGGAGGGCCTACAATGAGCAGTTCTTC
CASSPSGRAYNEQFF
>.|TRBV11-3|13|.|TRBJ2-7
TGTGCCAGCAGCTCGGACAGCTCCTACGAGCAGTACTTC
CASSSDSSYEQYF
>.|TRBV6-5|14|.|TRBJ1-1
TGTGCCAGCAGTTACGACGCGGAGAACACTGAAGCTTTCTTT
CASSYDAENTEAFF
>.|TRBV19|14|.|TRBJ1-6
TGTGCCAGTAGTATGAGGGATCTGGGTTCACCCCTCCACTTT
CASSMRDLGSPLHF
>.|TRBV29-1|15|.|TRBJ2-1
TGCAGCGTTGAAGTACTCGGGGGGCTGCGCAATGAGCAGTTCTTC
CSVEVLGGLRNEQFF
>.|TRBV7-9|17|.|TRBJ1-1
TGTGCCAGCAGATTTAGGGGTTTGGGTCGTGGGGCTACTGAAGCTTTCTTT
CASRFRGLGRGATEAFF
>TRBD1|TRBV4-1|16|.|TRBJ1-1
TGCGCCAGCAGCCAAGATACTAGACAGGGGAACACCGAAGCTTTCTTT
CASSQDTRQGNTEAFF
>TRBD1|TRBV2|14|.|TRBJ1-2
TGTGCCAGCAGTGAGGCCAGGGGGGTAAATGGCTACACCTTC
CASSEARGVNGYTF
>.|TRBV30|14|.|TRBJ1-6
TGTGCCTCCGACGGGTCGGGTGGGAATTCACCCCTCCACTTT
CASDGSGGNSPLHF
>TRBD2|TRBV27|16|.|TRBJ2-1
TGTGCCAGCAGTCCAAGGACTAGCGGGATCTACAATGAGCAGTTCTTC
CASSPRTSGIYNEQFF
>.|TRBV9|15|.|TRBJ2-3
TGTGCCAGCAGCGTAGAGGGGGAGTGGGCAGATACGCAGTATTTT
CASSVEGEWADTQYF
>.|TRBV20-1|11|.|TRBJ2-1
TGCAGTGCTTACCCAGGGGTCGAGCAGTTCTTC
CSAYPGVEQFF
>TRBD1|TRBV23-1|14|.|TRBJ1-2
TGCGCCAGCAGTCAACCCGACAGGGGCTATGGCTACACCTTC
CASSQPDRGYGYTF
>TRBD1|TRBV6-5|15|.|TRBJ2-1
TGTGCCAGCAGACCGGGACAGGGTTCCTACAATGAGCAGTTCTTC
CASRPGQGSYNEQFF
>TRBD2|TRBV18|15|.|TRBJ2-1
TGTGCCAGCTCACCATCAGCGGGGTCACCAAATGAGCAGTTCTTC
CASSPSAGSPNEQFF
>.|TRBV12-5|17|.|TRBJ1-1
TGTGCTAGTGGTTCCCCCATGAGACAGTTTATGGGGACTGAAGCTTTCTTT
CASGSPMRQFMGTEAFF
>.|TRBV13|18|.|TRBJ2-1
TGTGCCAGCAGCTCCGTACCCGGGGCAGGGGACACCTACAATGAGCAGTTCTTC
CASSSVPGAGDTYNEQFF
>.|TRBV6-5|16|.|TRBJ1-5
TGTGCCAGCAGTTACTCGATCCCGGGTAGCAATCAGCCCCAGCATTTT
CASSYSIPGSNQPQHF
>TRBD1|TRBV27|14|.|TRBJ2-5
TGTGCCAGCAGTCGTGGGACAGGGGGAGAGACCCAGTACTTC
CASSRGTGGETQYF
>.|TRBV6-1|16|.|TRBJ2-1
TGTGCCAGCAGTGAATCCGGACACAGAATTTACAATGAGCAGTTCTTC
CASSESGHRIYNEQFF
>.|TRBV15|15|.|TRBJ2-1
TGTGCCACCAGCAGAGGGACAGCTTCCTACAATGAGCAGTTCTTC
CATSRGTASYNEQFF
>.|TRBV27|15|.|TRBJ2-2
TGTGCCAGCAGTTTATCGAGGAGGGGAATAGGGGAGCTGTTTTTT
CASSLSRRGIGELFF
>TRBD1|TRBV4-3|15|.|TRBJ1-5
TGCGCCAGCAGCCAAGATACAGGGGGGAGTGAGCCCCAGCATTTT
CASSQDTGGSEPQHF
>TRBD2|TRBV7-6|16|.|TRBJ2-5
TGTGCCAGCAGCCCCGGCCTAGGGGGACTAGGAGAGACCCAGTACTTC
CASSPGLGGLGETQYF
>.|TRBV4-2|18|.|TRBJ1-3
TGTGCCAGCAGCCAAGTTGAGGTCGGGGGAAGCTCTGGAAACACCATATATTTT
CASSQVEVGGSSGNTIYF
>TRBD1|TRBV7-6|15|.|TRBJ2-2
TGTGCCAGCAGAGGGACAGGGGCTTTTGTCGGGGAGCTGTTTTTT
CASRGTGAFVGELFF
>TRBD2|TRBV30|15|.|TRBJ2-3
TGTGCCTGGAGTTGGGAGGGCCGGGGCACAGATACGCAGTATTTT
CAWSWEGRGTDTQYF
>TRBD1|TRBV19|15|.|TRBJ2-3
TGTGCCAGTAAACTGACAGGGTCGAACACAGATACGCAGTATTTT
CASKLTGSNTDTQYF
>.|TRBV6-6|14|.|TRBJ2-1
TGTGCCAGCAGTTACACTTCCTCCTACAATGAGCAGTTCTTC
CASSYTSSYNEQFF
>.|TRBV5-8|15|.|TRBJ1-6
TGTGCCAGCAGCCAGGTCGGGACTCATTTTTCTTCCCTCCACTTT
CASSQVGTHFSSLHF
>.|TRBV6-5|13|.|TRBJ2-2
TGTGCCAGCAGCAAACAGGGCGCCGGGGAGCTGTTTTTT
CASSKQGAGELFF
>.|TRBV20-1|11|.|TRBJ1-2
TGCAGTGCTAGAGTCCAGGGCGGCTACACCTTC
CSARVQGGYTF
>TRBD1|TRBV19|14|.|TRBJ2-1
TGTGCCAGCCATCACAGGGGCTCCTACAATGAGCAGTTCTTC
CASHHRGSYNEQFF
>.|TRBV28|15|.|TRBJ2-5
TGTGCCAGCAGTTTATCCCCAGGGCTGGGGGAGACCCAGTACTTC
CASSLSPGLGETQYF
>.|TRBV4-1|14|.|TRBJ2-5
TGCGCCAGCAGCCAAGTCTCCACTACGGAGACCCAGTACTTC
CASSQVSTTETQYF
>.|TRBV5-4|16|.|TRBJ1-2
TGTGCCAGCAGCTTGGGGGGGCGGGAGACTAACTATGGCTACACCTTC
CASSLGGRETNYGYTF
>.|TRBV16|16|.|TRBJ2-2
TGTGCCAGCAGCCAATTCTCTCGCGTAAACACCGGGGAGCTGTTTTTT
CASSQFSRVNTGELFF
>.|TRBV30|11|.|TRBJ1-1
TGTGCCTGGAGTCTAGGACTGGAAGCTTTCTTT
CAWSLGLEAFF
>TRBD2|TRBV28|14|.|TRBJ2-2
TGTGCCAGCAGTTTAGCGGGGGGTACCGGGGAGCTGTTTTTT
CASSLAGGTGELFF
>TRBD2|TRBV29-1|15|.|TRBJ2-2
TGCAGCGTTGACTCTAGCGGGAGGGGCACCGGGGAGCTGTTTTTT
CSVDSSGRGTGELFF
>.|TRBV30|15|.|TRBJ2-6
TGTGCCTGGAGCCCTCTCCTCTCTGGGGCCAACGTCCTGACTTTC
CAWSPLLSGANVLTF